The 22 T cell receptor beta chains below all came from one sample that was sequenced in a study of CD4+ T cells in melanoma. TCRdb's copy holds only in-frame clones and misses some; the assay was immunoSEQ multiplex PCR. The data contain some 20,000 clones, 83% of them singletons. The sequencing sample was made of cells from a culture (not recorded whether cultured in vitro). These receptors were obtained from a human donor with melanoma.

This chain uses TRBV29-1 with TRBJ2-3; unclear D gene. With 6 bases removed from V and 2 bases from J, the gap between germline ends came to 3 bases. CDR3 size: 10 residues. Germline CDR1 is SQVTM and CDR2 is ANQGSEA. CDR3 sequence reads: CSVDTDTQYF. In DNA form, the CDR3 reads TGCAGCGTGGACACAGATACGCAGTATTTT.

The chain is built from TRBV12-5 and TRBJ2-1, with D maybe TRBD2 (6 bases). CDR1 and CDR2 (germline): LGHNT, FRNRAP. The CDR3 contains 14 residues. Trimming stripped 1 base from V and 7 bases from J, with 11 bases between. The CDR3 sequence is CASGLAGVWNEQFF. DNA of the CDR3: TGTGCTAGTGGTTTGGCGGGGGTTTGGAATGAGCAGTTCTTC.

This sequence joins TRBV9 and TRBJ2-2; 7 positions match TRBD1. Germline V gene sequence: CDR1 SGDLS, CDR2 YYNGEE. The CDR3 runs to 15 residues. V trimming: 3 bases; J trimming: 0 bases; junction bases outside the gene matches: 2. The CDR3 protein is CASSEGQPNTGELFF. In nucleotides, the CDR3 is TGTGCCAGCAGCGAGGGACAGCCGAACACCGGGGAGCTGTTTTTT.

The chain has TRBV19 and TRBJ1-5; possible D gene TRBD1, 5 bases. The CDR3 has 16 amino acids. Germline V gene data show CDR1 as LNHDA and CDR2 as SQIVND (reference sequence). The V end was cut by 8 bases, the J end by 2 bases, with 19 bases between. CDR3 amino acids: CASDAQGRFGNQPQHF. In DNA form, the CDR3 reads TGTGCCAGTGACGCGCAGGGTCGGTTCGGCAATCAGCCCCAGCATTTT.

The CDR3 protein is CAIRPRGGAQPQHF. As DNA, the CDR3 is TGTGCCATCAGGCCTCGGGGGGGAGCTCAGCCCCAGCATTTT. The chain combines TRBV10-3 with TRBJ1-5; D possibly corresponds to TRBD1 (5 bases). Trimming left V 6 bases short and J 6 bases short, with 15 bases between. CDR3 size: 14 residues. The germline gives CDR1 ENHRY, CDR2 SYGVKD.

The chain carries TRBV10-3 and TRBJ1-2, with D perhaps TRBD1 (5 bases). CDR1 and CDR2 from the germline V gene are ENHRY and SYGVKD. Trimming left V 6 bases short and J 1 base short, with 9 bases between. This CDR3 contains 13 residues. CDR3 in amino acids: CAIRATVNYGYTF. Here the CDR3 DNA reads TGTGCCATCAGAGCGACAGTTAACTATGGCTACACCTTC.

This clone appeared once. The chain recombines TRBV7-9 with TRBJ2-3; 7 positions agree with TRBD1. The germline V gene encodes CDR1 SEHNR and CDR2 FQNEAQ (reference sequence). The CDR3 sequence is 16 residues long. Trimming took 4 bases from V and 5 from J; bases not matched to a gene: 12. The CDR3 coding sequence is TGTGCCAGCAGCTCCCGACAGGGCCTCCCACAAGATACGCAGTATTTT. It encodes CASSSRQGLPQDTQYF. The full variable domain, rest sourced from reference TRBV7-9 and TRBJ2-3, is DTGVSQNPRHKITKRGQNVTFRCDPISEHNRLYWYRQTLGQGPEFLTYFQNEAQLEKSRLLSDRFSAERPKGSFSTLEIQRTEQGDSAMYLCASSSRQGLPQDTQYFGPGTRLTVL.

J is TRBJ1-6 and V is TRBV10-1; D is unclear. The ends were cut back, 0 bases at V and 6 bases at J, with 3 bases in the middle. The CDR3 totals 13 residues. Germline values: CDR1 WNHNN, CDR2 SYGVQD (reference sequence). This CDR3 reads CASSESGNSPLHF. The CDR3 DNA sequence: TGCGCCAGCAGTGAGTCGGGTAATTCACCCCTCCACTTT.

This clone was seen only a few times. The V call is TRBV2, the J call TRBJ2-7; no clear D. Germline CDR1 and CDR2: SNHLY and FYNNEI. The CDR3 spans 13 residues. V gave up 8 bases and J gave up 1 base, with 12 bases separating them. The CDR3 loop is CASSFPLSYEQYF. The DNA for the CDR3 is TGTGCCAGCTCGTTCCCGTTGTCCTACGAGCAGTACTTC.

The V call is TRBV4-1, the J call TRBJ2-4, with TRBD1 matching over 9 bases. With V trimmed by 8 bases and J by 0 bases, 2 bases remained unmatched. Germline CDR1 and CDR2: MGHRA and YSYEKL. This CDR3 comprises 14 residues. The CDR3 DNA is TGCGCCAGCGGGACAGGGCAAGCCAAAAACATTCAGTACTTC. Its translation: CASGTGQAKNIQYF.

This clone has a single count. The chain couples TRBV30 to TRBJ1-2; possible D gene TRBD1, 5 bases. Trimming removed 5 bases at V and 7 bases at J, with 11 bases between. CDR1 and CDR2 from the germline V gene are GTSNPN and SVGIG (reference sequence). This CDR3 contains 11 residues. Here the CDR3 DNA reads TGTGCCTGGCCTCGGGGGTTTGGCTACACCTTC. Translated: CAWPRGFGYTF.

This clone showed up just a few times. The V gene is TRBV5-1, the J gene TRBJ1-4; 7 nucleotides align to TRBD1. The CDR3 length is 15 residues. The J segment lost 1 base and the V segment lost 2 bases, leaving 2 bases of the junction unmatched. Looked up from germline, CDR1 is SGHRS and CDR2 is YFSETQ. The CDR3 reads CASSLTGVTNEKLFF. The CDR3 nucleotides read TGCGCCAGCAGCTTAACAGGGGTAACTAATGAAAAACTGTTTTTT.

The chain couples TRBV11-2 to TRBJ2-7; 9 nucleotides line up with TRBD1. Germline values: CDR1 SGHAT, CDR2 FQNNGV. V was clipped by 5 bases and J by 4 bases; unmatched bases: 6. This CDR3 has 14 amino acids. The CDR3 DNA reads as TGTGCCAGCAGCCGGGACAGGGTTTCTTACGAGCAGTACTTC. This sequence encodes CASSRDRVSYEQYF.

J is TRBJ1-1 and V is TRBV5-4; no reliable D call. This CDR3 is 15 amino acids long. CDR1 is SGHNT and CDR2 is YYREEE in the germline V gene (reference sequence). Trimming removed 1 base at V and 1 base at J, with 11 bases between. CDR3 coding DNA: TGTGCCAGCAGCTTGTTAGGCAGGAAGAACACTGAAGCTTTCTTT. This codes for CASSLLGRKNTEAFF. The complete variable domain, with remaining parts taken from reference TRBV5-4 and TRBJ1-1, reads ETGVTQSPTHLIKTRGQQVTLRCSSQSGHNTVSWYQQALGQGPQFIFQYYREEENGRGNFPPRFSGLQFPNYSSELNVNALELDDSALYLCASSLLGRKNTEAFFGQGTRLTVV.

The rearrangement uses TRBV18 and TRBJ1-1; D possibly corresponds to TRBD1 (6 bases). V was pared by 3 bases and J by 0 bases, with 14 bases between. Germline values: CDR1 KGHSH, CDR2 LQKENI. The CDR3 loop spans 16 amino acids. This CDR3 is CASSPWTANMNTEAFF. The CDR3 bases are TGTGCCAGCTCACCCTGGACAGCTAATATGAACACTGAAGCTTTCTTT.

In DNA, the CDR3 is TGTGCCAGCACCCGGCCGAACACTGAAGCTTTCTTT. Amino acid sequence: CASTRPNTEAFF. The V call is TRBV6-6, the J call TRBJ1-1; D is unclear. V gave up 7 bases and J gave up 1 base, with 7 bases separating them. CDR3 size: 12 residues. The germline V gene has CDR1 MNHNY and CDR2 SVGAGI (reference sequence).

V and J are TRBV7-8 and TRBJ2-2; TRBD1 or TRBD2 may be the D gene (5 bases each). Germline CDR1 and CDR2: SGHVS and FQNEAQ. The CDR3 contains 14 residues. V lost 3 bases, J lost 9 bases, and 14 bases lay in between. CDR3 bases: TGTGCCAGCAGCTTGAACCCCGGGACCCGGGAGCTGTTTTTT. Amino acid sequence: CASSLNPGTRELFF.

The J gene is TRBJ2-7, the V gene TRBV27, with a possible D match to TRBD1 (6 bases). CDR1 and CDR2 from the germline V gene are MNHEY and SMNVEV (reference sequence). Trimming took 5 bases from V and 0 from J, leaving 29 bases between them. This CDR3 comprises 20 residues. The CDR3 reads CASSPLMGARLVRNSYEQYF. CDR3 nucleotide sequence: TGTGCCAGCAGTCCCCTGATGGGGGCCAGATTAGTGAGAAACTCCTACGAGCAGTACTTC.

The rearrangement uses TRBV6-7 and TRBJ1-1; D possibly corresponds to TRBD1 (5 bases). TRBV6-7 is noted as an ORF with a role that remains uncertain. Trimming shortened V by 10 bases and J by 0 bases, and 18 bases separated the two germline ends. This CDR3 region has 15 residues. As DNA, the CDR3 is TGTGCCACCCCGCCCCCGGGACCGCTGAACACTGAAGCTTTCTTT. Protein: CATPPPGPLNTEAFF.

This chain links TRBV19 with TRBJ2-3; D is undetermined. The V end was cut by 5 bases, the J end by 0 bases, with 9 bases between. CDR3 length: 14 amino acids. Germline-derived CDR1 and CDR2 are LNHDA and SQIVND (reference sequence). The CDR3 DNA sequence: TGTGCCAGTAGTGCTACGGACAGCACAGATACGCAGTATTTT. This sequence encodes CASSATDSTDTQYF. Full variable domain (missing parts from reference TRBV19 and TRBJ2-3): DGGITQSPKYLFRKEGQNVTLSCEQNLNHDAMYWYRQDPGQGLRLIYYSQIVNDFQKGDIAEGYSVSREKKESFPLTVTSAQKNPTAFYLCASSATDSTDTQYFGPGTRLTVL.

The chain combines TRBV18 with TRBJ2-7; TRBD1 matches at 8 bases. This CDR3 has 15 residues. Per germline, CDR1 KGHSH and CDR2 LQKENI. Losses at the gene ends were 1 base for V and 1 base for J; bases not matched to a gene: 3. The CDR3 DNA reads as TGTGCCAGCTCACCACTACAGGGGGGATCCTACGAGCAGTACTTC. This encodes CASSPLQGGSYEQYF.

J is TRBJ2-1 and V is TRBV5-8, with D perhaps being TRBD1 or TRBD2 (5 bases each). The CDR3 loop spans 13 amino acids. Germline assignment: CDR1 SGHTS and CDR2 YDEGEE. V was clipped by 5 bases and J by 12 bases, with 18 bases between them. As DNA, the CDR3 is TGTGCCAGCAGAAGGATGGGGGAATCAAGGCAGTTCTTC. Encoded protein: CASRRMGESRQFF. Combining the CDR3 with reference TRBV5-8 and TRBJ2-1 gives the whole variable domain EAGVTQSPTHLIKTRGQQATLRCSPISGHTSVYWYQQALGLGLQFLLWYDEGEERNRGNFPPRFSGRQFPNYSSELNVNALELEDSALYLCASRRMGESRQFFGPGTRLTVL.